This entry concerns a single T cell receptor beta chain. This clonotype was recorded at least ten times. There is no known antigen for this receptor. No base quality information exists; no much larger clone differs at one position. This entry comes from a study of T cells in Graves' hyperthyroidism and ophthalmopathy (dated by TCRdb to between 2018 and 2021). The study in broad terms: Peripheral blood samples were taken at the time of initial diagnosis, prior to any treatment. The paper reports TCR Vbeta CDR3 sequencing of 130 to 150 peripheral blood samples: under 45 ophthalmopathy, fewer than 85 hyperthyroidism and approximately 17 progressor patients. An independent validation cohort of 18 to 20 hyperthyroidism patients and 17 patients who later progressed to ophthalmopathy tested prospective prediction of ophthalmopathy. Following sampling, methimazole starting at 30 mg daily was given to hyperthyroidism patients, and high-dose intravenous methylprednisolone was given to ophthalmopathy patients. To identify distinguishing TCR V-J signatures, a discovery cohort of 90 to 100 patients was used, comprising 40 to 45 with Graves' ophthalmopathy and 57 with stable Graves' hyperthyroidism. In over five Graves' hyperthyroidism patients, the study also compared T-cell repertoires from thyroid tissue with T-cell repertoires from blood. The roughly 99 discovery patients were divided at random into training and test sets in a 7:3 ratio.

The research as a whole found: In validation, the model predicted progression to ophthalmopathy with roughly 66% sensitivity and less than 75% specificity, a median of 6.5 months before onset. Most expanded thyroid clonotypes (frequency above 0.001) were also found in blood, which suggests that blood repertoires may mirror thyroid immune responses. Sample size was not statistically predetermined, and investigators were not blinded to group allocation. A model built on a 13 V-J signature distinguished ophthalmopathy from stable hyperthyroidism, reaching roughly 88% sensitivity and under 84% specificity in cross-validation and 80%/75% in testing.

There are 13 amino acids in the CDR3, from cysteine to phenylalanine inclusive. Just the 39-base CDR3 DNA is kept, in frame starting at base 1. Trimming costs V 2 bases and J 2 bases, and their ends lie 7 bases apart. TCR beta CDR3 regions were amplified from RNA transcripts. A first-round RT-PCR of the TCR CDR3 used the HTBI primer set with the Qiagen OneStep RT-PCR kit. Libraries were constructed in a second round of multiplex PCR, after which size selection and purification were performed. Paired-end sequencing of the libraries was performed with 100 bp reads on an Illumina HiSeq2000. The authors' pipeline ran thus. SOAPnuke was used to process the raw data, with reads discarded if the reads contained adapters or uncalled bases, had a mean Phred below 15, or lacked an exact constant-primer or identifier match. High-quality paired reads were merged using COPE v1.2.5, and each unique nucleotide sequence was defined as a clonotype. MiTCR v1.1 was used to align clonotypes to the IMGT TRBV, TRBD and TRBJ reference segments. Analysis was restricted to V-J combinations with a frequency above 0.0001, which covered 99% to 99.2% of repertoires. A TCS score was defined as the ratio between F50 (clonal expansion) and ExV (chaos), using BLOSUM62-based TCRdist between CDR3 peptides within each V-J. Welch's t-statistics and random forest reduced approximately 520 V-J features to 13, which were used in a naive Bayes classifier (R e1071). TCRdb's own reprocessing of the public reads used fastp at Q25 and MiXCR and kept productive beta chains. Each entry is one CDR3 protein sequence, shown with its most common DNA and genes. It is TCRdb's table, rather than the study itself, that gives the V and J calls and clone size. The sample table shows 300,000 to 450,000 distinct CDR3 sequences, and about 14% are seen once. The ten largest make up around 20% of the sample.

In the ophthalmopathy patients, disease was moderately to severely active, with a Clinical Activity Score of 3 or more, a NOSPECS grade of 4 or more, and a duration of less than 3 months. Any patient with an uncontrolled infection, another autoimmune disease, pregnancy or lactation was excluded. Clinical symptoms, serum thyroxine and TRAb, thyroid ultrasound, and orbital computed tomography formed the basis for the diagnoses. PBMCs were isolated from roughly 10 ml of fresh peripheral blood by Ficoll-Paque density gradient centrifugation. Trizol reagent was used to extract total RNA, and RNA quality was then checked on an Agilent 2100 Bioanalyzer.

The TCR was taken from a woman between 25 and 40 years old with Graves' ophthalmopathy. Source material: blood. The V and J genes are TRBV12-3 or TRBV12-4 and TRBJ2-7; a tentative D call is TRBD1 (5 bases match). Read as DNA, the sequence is TGTGCCAGCAGTTTAAACAGGCCCTACGAGCAGTACTTC. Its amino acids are CASSLNRPYEQYF.